Listed here are 10 T cell receptor beta chains from one sample, sequenced in a study of preoperative IRX-2 immunotherapy in early breast cancer. The method was immunoSEQ multiplex PCR; TCRdb's version includes in-frame clones alone and lacks a portion of them. The data hold 25,000 to 30,000 clones, with 90% observed a single time. Treatment specified: preoperative locoregional IRX-2 cytokine immunotherapy. This material was acquired from a patient treated with IRX-2 immunotherapy. The receptors derive from a human donor with breast cancer.

The CDR3: CASSEAAWEQYF. In nucleotides, the CDR3 is TGTGCCAGCAGTGAAGCGGCTTGGGAGCAGTACTTC. The rearrangement uses TRBV2 and TRBJ2-7; D is ambiguous. The ends were cut back, 0 bases at V and 7 bases at J, with 7 bases in the middle. The length of the CDR3 is 12 residues. Germline CDR1 is SNHLY and CDR2 is FYNNEI.

Comment on this clone: Its ends do not fully match the called genes, so a read error is possible. V gene TRBV7-9 combines with J gene TRBJ1-2; D remains unclear. The germline V gene has CDR1 SEHNR and CDR2 FQNEAQ (reference sequence). The CDR3 contains 12 residues. CDR3: CTSSDGNYGYTF. The DNA of the CDR3 is TGTACCAGCAGCGACGGAAACTATGGCTACACCTTC.

The chain links TRBV7-9 to TRBJ1-4, with 9 nucleotides matching TRBD1. Germline CDR1 is SEHNR and CDR2 is FQNEAQ (reference sequence). J lost 7 bases, V lost 1 base, and 4 bases had no gene match. This CDR3 is 15 amino acids long. CDR3 DNA sequence: TGTGCCAGCAGCTTAGGACAGGGGGAGATTGAAAAACTGTTTTTT. It codes for CASSLGQGEIEKLFF.

In DNA, the CDR3 is TGTGCCAGCAGCGTAGATGGCAGGCCTGGAAACACCATATATTTT. Translation: CASSVDGRPGNTIYF. This chain uses TRBV9 with TRBJ1-3; no reliable D call. V was cut by 0 bases and J by 2 bases, with 9 bases left in between. The CDR3 length is 15 residues. Per germline, CDR1 SGDLS and CDR2 YYNGEE.

J is TRBJ1-4 and V is TRBV27, with D possibly TRBD1 on 5 matching bases. V lost 6 bases and J lost 12, with 20 bases in between. CDR1 is MNHEY and CDR2 is SMNVEV in the germline V gene (reference sequence). The CDR3 loop spans 14 amino acids. The CDR3 spells CASRDGTGGGELFF. Here the CDR3 DNA reads TGTGCCAGCAGGGACGGGACGGGTGGCGGTGAACTGTTTTTT.

This chain joins TRBV5-1 and TRBJ2-7; 7 positions match TRBD1. This CDR3 has 15 amino acids. The V gene's germline CDR1 is SGHRS and CDR2 YFSETQ. J lost 4 bases, V lost 2 bases, and 9 bases had no gene match. Written as DNA, the CDR3 is TGCGCCAGCAGCTTAGGGGGTACAGGGGCATACGAGCAGTACTTC. Translated, it gives CASSLGGTGAYEQYF.

Concerning this clone itself: The sample holds other DNA sequences that translate to the same CDR3. This chain joins TRBV7-9 and TRBJ1-3; D unclear. The CDR3 is 14 residues long. V shed 1 base and J shed 0 bases, with 4 bases lying between them. From germline, CDR1 is SEHNR and CDR2 FQNEAQ (reference sequence). The CDR3 is CASSLDHSGNTIYF. DNA of the CDR3: TGTGCCAGCAGCTTAGATCACTCTGGAAACACCATATATTTT.

In its sample, this clone was seen a few times. The chain uses TRBV14 and TRBJ1-2; weak D call: TRBD1 (6 bases). Germline values: CDR1 SGHDN, CDR2 FVKESK. The CDR3 loop spans 15 amino acids. V lost 4 bases to trimming and J lost 4 bases, with 16 bases between them. The CDR3: CASSPITGWGYGYTF. In nucleotides, the CDR3 is TGTGCCAGCAGCCCGATTACAGGGTGGGGCTATGGCTACACCTTC.

This rearrangement joins TRBV7-6 to TRBJ1-2, with D maybe TRBD1 (6 bases). V shed 1 base and J shed 8 bases, with 20 bases lying between them. Germline V gene lookup returns CDR1 SGHVS and CDR2 FNYEAQ. The CDR3 contains 16 residues. The CDR3 loop is CASSLVLGGRGGGYTF. The DNA of the CDR3 is TGTGCCAGCAGCTTAGTTTTGGGTGGCAGGGGAGGCGGCTACACCTTC.

The chain couples TRBV5-6 to TRBJ1-5, with a possible D match to TRBD1 (5 bases). Germline loops: CDR1 SGHDT, CDR2 YYEEEE. The V end was cut by 2 bases, the J end by 2 bases, with 11 bases between. The CDR3 has 15 amino acids. CDR3 loop: CASSFGAGRNQPQHF. CDR3 nucleotide sequence: TGTGCCAGCAGCTTCGGGGCCGGGCGCAATCAGCCCCAGCATTTT.